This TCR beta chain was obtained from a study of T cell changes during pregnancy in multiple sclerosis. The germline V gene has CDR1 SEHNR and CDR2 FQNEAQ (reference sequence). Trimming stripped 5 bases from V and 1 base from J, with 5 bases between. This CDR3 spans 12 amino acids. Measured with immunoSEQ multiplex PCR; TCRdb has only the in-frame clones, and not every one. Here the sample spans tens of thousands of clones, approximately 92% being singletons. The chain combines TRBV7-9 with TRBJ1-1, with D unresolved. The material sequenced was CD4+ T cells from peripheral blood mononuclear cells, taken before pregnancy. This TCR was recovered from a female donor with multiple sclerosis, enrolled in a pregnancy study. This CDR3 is CASSPKNTEAFF. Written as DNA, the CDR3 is TGTGCCAGCAGCCCTAAGAACACTGAAGCTTTCTTT.